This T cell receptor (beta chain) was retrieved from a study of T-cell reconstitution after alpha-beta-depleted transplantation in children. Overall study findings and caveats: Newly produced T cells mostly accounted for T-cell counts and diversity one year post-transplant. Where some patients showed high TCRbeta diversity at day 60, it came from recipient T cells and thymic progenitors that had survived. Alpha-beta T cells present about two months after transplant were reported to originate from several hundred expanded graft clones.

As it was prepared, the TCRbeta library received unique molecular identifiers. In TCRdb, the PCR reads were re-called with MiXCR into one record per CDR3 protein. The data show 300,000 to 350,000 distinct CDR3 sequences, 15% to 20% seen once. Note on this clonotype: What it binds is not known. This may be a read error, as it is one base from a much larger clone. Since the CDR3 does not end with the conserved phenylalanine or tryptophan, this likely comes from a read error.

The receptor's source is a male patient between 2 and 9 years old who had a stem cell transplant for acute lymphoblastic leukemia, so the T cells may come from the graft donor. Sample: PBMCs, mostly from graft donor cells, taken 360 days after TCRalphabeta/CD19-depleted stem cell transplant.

This chain's CDR3 is CASSVGTAGTQYS. CDR3 DNA sequence: TGTGCCAGCAGCGTGGGGACAGCTGGTACGCAGTATTCT. The chain has TRBV9 and TRBJ2-3, with 7 bases fitting TRBD1. The length of the CDR3 is 13 residues. CDR1 SGDLS and CDR2 YYNGEE come from the germline V gene. Losses at the gene ends were 2 bases for V and 8 bases for J; bases not matched to a gene: 5.